The source of this TCR beta chain is a study of blood T cells in healthy people across ages. Study information: Template switching captured about one barcoded beta molecule per two T cells. Findings and limits, study-wide: Estimated diversity that came from one million T cells was considered an underestimate. The study could not conclusively compare naive and antigen-experienced cells, given its unsorted PBMCs.

Germline values: CDR1 ENHRY, CDR2 SYGVKD. The CDR3 is 15 residues long. V lost 3 bases, J lost 5 bases, and 16 bases lay in between. Primed by a sample-barcoded 5' primer and a J-beta primer mix, a second PCR proceeded for 7 to 11 cycles. TCRdb called the 5' RACE reads again in MiXCR, with one record for every CDR3 protein. Of 720,000 or so distinct CDR3 sequences detected, over 40% appear once; the ten largest clones hold about 30%. This clonotype was observed many times. As yet, its antigen is unknown. The sequence came from a man older than 75 in good health. Source material: blood. The V call is TRBV10-3, the J call TRBJ2-5, with a tentative D call TRBD2 (6 bases). For the CDR3, the DNA is TGTGCCATCAGTGAAGGTGGGAGGATTAGGGAGACCCAGTACTTC. It yields the protein CAISEGGRIRETQYF.